This is a list of T cell receptor beta chains from one sample in a study of cytomegalovirus exposure and HLA in healthy donors. Sequencing used immunoSEQ multiplex PCR; TCRdb keeps in-frame clones, though not all of them. The table includes approximately 160,000 clones, roughly three quarters detected once. The sequencing input was PBMCs. The receptors were gathered from a woman aged 40 to 50 in good health and CMV-seropositive. The CDR3 runs from the conserved cysteine through the conserved F or W. The order of the fields is V gene, D gene, J gene, clone size, CDR3 DNA, CDR3 protein. A D gene is named only where the DNA matches it firmly. Clone size, where shown, is once, few, many, or a class for clones that have expanded.

TRBV30	TRBD1	TRBJ1-2	.	TGTGCCTGGGTTTCCGGGACAGGGGTCCACTCTAACTATGGCTACACCTTC	CAWVSGTGVHSNYGYTF
TRBV30	TRBD1	TRBJ2-5	.	TGTGCCTGGATCTCGGACAGGGAGAAAGAGACCCAGTACTTC	CAWISDREKETQYF
TRBV7-2	TRBD2	TRBJ2-1	.	TGTGCCAGCAGCTTAGGTTCTAGCGGGGGGGCCAGGCAGTTCTTC	CASSLGSSGGARQFF
TRBV5-1	TRBD1	TRBJ2-7	once	TGCGCCAGCAGCCACGGACAGGGAATCAACGAGCAGTACTTC	CASSHGQGINEQYF
TRBV5-1	.	TRBJ2-7	.	TGCGCCAGCAGCTTGTCAGGGTTGATCTACGAGCAGTACTTC	CASSLSGLIYEQYF
TRBV6-6	.	TRBJ2-2	.	TGTGCCAGCCGCATGGGGGGTAACACCGGGGAGCTGTTTTTT	CASRMGGNTGELFF
TRBV19	.	TRBJ1-1	.	TGTGCCAGTAGGGTAACAGGGAGCCTCAACACTGAAGCTTTCTTT	CASRVTGSLNTEAFF
TRBV7-9	.	TRBJ2-1	few	TGTGCCAGCAGCGGACGGGGGTACAATGAGCAGTTCTTC	CASSGRGYNEQFF
TRBV11-2	.	TRBJ1-2	.	TGTGCCAGCAGCTTAGATCAGAATAACTATGGCTACACCTTC	CASSLDQNNYGYTF
TRBV4-3	.	TRBJ2-3	.	TGCGCCAGCAGCCAATCGCCCCCGGGGGGCAACACAGATACGCAGTATTTT	CASSQSPPGGNTDTQYF
TRBV27	TRBD2	TRBJ2-2	.	TGTGCCAGCAGTTTCCCTAGCGGGGGGGCAACGAGGGAGCTGTTTTTT	CASSFPSGGATRELFF
TRBV27	.	TRBJ1-5	.	TGTGCCAGCCGGGGGGGGACGGCCAATGGGCCTCAGCATTTT	CASRGGTANGPQHF
TRBV4-3	.	TRBJ2-6	.	TGCGCCAGCAGCCAAGAAGCGACAGTTCAGGGGGCCAACGTCCTGACTTTC	CASSQEATVQGANVLTF
TRBV10-3	.	TRBJ1-5	.	TGTGCCATCAGTGAGGAAAACCAGGGCAATCAGCCCCAGCATTTT	CAISEENQGNQPQHF
TRBV6-1	TRBD1	TRBJ2-1	.	TGTGCCAGCAGGCCCGGGACAGGGGTCCACAATGAGCAGTTCTTC	CASRPGTGVHNEQFF
TRBV6-1	TRBD1	TRBJ1-2	.	TGTGCCAGCAGAGTCTCCGCCGGGACAGGGAAGGGCTACACCTTC	CASRVSAGTGKGYTF
TRBV9	.	TRBJ2-1	.	TGTGCCAGCAGCGTAGTTGGTGGAGTCTCCTACAATGAGCAGTTCTTC	CASSVVGGVSYNEQFF
TRBV28	TRBD1	TRBJ1-1	.	TGTGCCGGGACTGGGACAGGGGCTTCGAACACTGAAGCTTTCTTT	CAGTGTGASNTEAFF
TRBV13	.	TRBJ1-1	few	TGTGCCAGCAGCTTAGTCGGAGGCGATAACACTGAAGCTTTCTTT	CASSLVGGDNTEAFF
TRBV5-1	.	TRBJ2-7	once	TGCGCCAGCAGCTTACAGGGCTACGAGCAGTACTTC	CASSLQGYEQYF
TRBV12-5	.	TRBJ2-7	.	TGTGCTAGTGGTTTGGACAGGGTTGGCGAGCAGTACTTC	CASGLDRVGEQYF
TRBV7-2	TRBD1	TRBJ2-1	.	TGTGCCAGCAGTTCAGGGGGTTGGAATGAGCAGTTCTTC	CASSSGGWNEQFF
TRBV5-4	TRBD2	TRBJ2-3	.	TGTGCCAGCAGTTCCCGGACTAGCTGGTCCACAGATACGCAGTATTTT	CASSSRTSWSTDTQYF
TRBV11-2	.	TRBJ1-3	.	TGTGCCAGCAGCTTAGGAACGGCTGGAAACACCATATATTTT	CASSLGTAGNTIYF
TRBV2	TRBD1	TRBJ2-2	.	TGTGCCAGCAGGACAGACAGGGGGATCGCCGGGGAGCTGTTTTTT	CASRTDRGIAGELFF
TRBV4-1	.	TRBJ1-2	.	TGCGCCAGCAGCCAAGTAGGATGGCAGGATGGCTACACCTTC	CASSQVGWQDGYTF
TRBV4-1	.	TRBJ1-1	.	TGTGCCAGCAGCCAAACAGAGATGAACACTGAAGCTTTCTTT	CASSQTEMNTEAFF
TRBV5-1	TRBD1	TRBJ1-4	few	TGCGCCAGCAGCCCCCCACAGGGGGGAAGTGAAAAACTGTTTTTT	CASSPPQGGSEKLFF
TRBV5-4	.	TRBJ2-3	.	TGTGCCAGCAGCTACCCTGGCGGGGCAACTAGCACAGATACGCAGTATTTT	CASSYPGGATSTDTQYF
TRBV7-9	TRBD1	TRBJ1-3	.	TGTGCCAGCAGCGTTACAGGGGGGTCTGGAAACACCATATATTTT	CASSVTGGSGNTIYF
TRBV4-2	.	TRBJ1-3	.	TGTGCCAGCAGCCAAGGGGGAGATGGAAACACCATATATTTT	CASSQGGDGNTIYF
TRBV14	TRBD1	TRBJ2-2	once	TGTGCCAGCAGCCAAGACCTCCAGGGGGTTCACACCGGGGAGCTGTTTTTT	CASSQDLQGVHTGELFF
TRBV28	.	TRBJ1-2	.	TGTGCCAGCCGGAGGAATGGCTACACCTTC	CASRRNGYTF
TRBV10-3	.	TRBJ1-6	.	TGTGCCATCAGTGAGGACAGGAATTCACCCCTCCACTTT	CAISEDRNSPLHF
TRBV19	TRBD2	TRBJ2-3	.	TGTGCCAGTAGCATACAGCGGGGTAGCACAGATACGCAGTATTTT	CASSIQRGSTDTQYF
TRBV28	.	TRBJ1-2	.	TGTGCCAGCAGTTTCGGGGACAACGGCTACACCTTC	CASSFGDNGYTF
TRBV9	.	TRBJ1-2	.	TGTGCCAGCAGCGTATATTTAGGTGGCAGGCCTGGGGCGGCAAACTATGGCTACACCTTC	CASSVYLGGRPGAANYGYTF
TRBV2	.	TRBJ1-5	.	TGTGCCAGCAGTGAAGTCTCAGTAAGCAATCAGCCCCAGCATTTT	CASSEVSVSNQPQHF
TRBV10-3	.	TRBJ1-6	.	TGTGCCATCAGAGATGACGGGACGGGGGAGAATTCACCCCTCCACTTT	CAIRDDGTGENSPLHF
TRBV2	.	TRBJ2-5	.	TGTGCCAGCAGACTTGAGACCCAGTACTTC	CASRLETQYF
TRBV19	TRBD2	TRBJ2-1	.	TGTGCCAGTAGTATAGCCGGCGGGGGGTCGGGGGGGAATGAGCAGTTCTTC	CASSIAGGGSGGNEQFF
TRBV6-4	TRBD1	TRBJ1-6	.	TGTGCCAGCAGTGAGTTCGACAGGGATAATTCACCCCTCCACTTT	CASSEFDRDNSPLHF
TRBV6-1	TRBD2	TRBJ2-3	.	TGTGCCAGCAGTGTGGCCAGCGGGGTAATCACAGATACGCAGTATTTT	CASSVASGVITDTQYF
TRBV28	.	TRBJ1-5	.	TGTGCCAGCAGTGACAGTCTATGGACCCAGCCCCAGCATTTT	CASSDSLWTQPQHF
TRBV5-6	TRBD2	TRBJ2-3	.	TGTGCCAGCAGCCTGAGGACTAGCGGAGTTAACACAGATACGCAGTATTTT	CASSLRTSGVNTDTQYF
TRBV11-3	TRBD2	TRBJ2-1	.	TGTGCCAGCAGCTCCAGAGCGGGGGGGCTTAATGAGCAGTTCTTC	CASSSRAGGLNEQFF
TRBV7-6	.	TRBJ1-5	.	TGTGCCAGCAGCTTAGAACCGGTAACGGGCAATCAGCCCCAGCATTTT	CASSLEPVTGNQPQHF
TRBV5-5	TRBD1	TRBJ1-2	.	TGTGCCAGCAGGTGGACAGGGTTATCTCATGGCTACACCTTC	CASRWTGLSHGYTF
TRBV18	.	TRBJ1-1	.	TGTGCCAGCTCACCCATTGACAGCCGGAACACTGAAGCTTTCTTT	CASSPIDSRNTEAFF
TRBV18	.	TRBJ2-7	.	TGTGCCAGCTCACGGGACACCCTTTACGAGCAGTACTTC	CASSRDTLYEQYF
TRBV30	TRBD1	TRBJ1-1	few	TGTGCCTGGGGGGGGACAGGGGCAGCTTTCTTT	CAWGGTGAAFF
TRBV2	TRBD1	TRBJ1-2	.	TGTGCCAGCAGCGCAGACAGGGGGCGCTTAGGCTACACCTTC	CASSADRGRLGYTF
TRBV28	.	TRBJ1-1	.	TGTGCCAGCAGAAATCAGGGCTACGGTTACCCGAGCACTGAAGCTTTCTTT	CASRNQGYGYPSTEAFF
TRBV7-2	TRBD2	TRBJ2-5	.	TGTGCCTCCAAGCGGGGGGGGCCAGAAGAGACCCAGTACTTC	CASKRGGPEETQYF
TRBV19	.	TRBJ2-3	.	TGTGCCAGTAGTAAACAGGAATTTAAAGGAGATACGCAGTATTTT	CASSKQEFKGDTQYF